This TCR beta chain was found in a study of T-cell reconstitution after alpha-beta-depleted transplantation in children. The study's findings and limits: About two months after transplant, alpha-beta T cells reportedly came from several hundred expanded graft clones. After one year, T-cell counts and TCRbeta diversity mostly came from new T cells. The origin of high day-60 TCRbeta diversity in some patients lay in surviving recipient T cells and thymic progenitors.

Researchers prepared the TCRbeta library using unique molecular identifiers, the study reports. One entry per CDR3 protein, called by TCRdb with MiXCR from the PCR reads. The sample consists of approximately 300,000 distinct CDR3 sequences, roughly a tenth of them appearing once. Many counts were recorded for this clonotype. What it recognizes is unknown. There are 13 residues in the CDR3. V gave up 7 bases and J gave up 2 bases; unmatched junction bases: 6. Germline V gene sequence: CDR1 SGHRS, CDR2 YFSETQ. The sample was PBMCs, taken before TCRalphabeta/CD19-depleted stem cell transplant. The clonotype was recovered from a boy in the first two years of life with acute myeloid leukemia, due to receive a stem cell transplant. This chain links TRBV5-1 with TRBJ2-7; TRBD1 matches 7 bases. CDR3: CASQRTGTYEQYF. CDR3 sequence (DNA): TGCGCCAGCCAACGGACAGGTACCTACGAGCAGTACTTC.